The next 17 T cell receptor beta chains were all read from a single sample in a study of blood T cell repertoires in COVID-19. Sequenced by immunoSEQ multiplex PCR; TCRdb stores in-frame clones only, minus some. The profile shows roughly 400,000 clones, roughly 89% of them singletons. Sequenced material: PBMCs or T cells enriched from blood (not recorded which). The receptors derive from a woman aged 25 to 45 who had recovered from COVID-19.

The J gene is TRBJ1-3, the V gene TRBV4-1, with 9 bases identical to TRBD1. V gave up 5 bases and J gave up 1 base; unmatched junction bases: 9. Germline loops: CDR1 MGHRA, CDR2 YSYEKL. This CDR3 spans 17 amino acids. The CDR3 bases are TGCGCCAGCAGCAGGGGACAGGGAGGGGCGTCTGGAAACACCATATATTTT. Translating it yields CASSRGQGGASGNTIYF.

Comments on this clone: Other DNA sequences from this sample encode an identical CDR3 as well. The chain combines TRBV6-5 with TRBJ1-6; 9 positions match TRBD1. The length of the CDR3 is 14 residues. Trimming at V came to 6 bases and at J to 7 bases, leaving 4 bases not matched to a gene. Looked up from germline, CDR1 is MNHEY and CDR2 is SVGAGI. DNA of the CDR3: TGTGCCAGCAGCCGTGGACAGGGGAATTCACCCCTCCACTTT. It encodes CASSRGQGNSPLHF.

The chain uses TRBV30 and TRBJ1-4; D is uncertain. The ends were cut back, 0 bases at V and 4 bases at J, with 6 bases in the middle. Germline V lookup: CDR1 GTSNPN, CDR2 SVGIG (reference sequence). This CDR3 comprises 13 residues. CDR3 nucleotides: TGTGCCTGGAGTGTACAACATAATGAAAAACTGTTTTTT. Protein product: CAWSVQHNEKLFF.

The chain uses TRBV7-6 and TRBJ1-4, with TRBD1 identical over 10 bases. Germline V gene sequence: CDR1 SGHVS, CDR2 FNYEAQ. J was trimmed by 8 bases and V by 3 bases; bases with no gene match: 6. This CDR3 has 15 residues. CDR3 in amino acids: CASSFDRGRGEKLFF. CDR3 in DNA: TGTGCCAGCAGCTTTGACAGGGGGCGTGGGGAAAAACTGTTTTTT.

This chain connects TRBV18 to TRBJ1-2; D uncertain. Germline V gene lookup returns CDR1 KGHSH and CDR2 LQKENI. Trimming removed 3 bases at V and 8 bases at J, with 10 bases between. CDR3 length equals 12 residues. Here the CDR3 DNA reads TGTGCCAGCTCACCCGGCGACGGGGGCTACACCTTC. Translated, it gives CASSPGDGGYTF.

The genes are TRBV2 and TRBJ2-1; D is possibly TRBD1 (6 bases). Trimming took off 5 bases at V and 0 bases at J, with 17 bases between the two ends. Germline CDR1 and CDR2: SNHLY and FYNNEI. The CDR3 is 17 amino acids. The CDR3 sequence is CASSIQGPQSSYNEQFF. In DNA form, the CDR3 reads TGTGCCAGCAGTATACAGGGTCCACAAAGCTCCTACAATGAGCAGTTCTTC. The full variable domain, rest sourced from reference TRBV2 and TRBJ2-1, is EPEVTQTPSHQVTQMGQEVILRCVPISNHLYFYWYRQILGQKVEFLVSFYNNEISEKSEIFDDQFSVERPDGSNFTLKIRSTKLEDSAMYFCASSIQGPQSSYNEQFFGPGTRLTVL.

This chain links TRBV19 with TRBJ2-5, with TRBD2 as a possible D gene (6 bases). In germline, CDR1 is LNHDA, CDR2 SQIVND (reference sequence). Trimming removed 5 bases at V and 2 bases at J, with 12 bases between. The CDR3 totals 14 residues. CDR3 nucleotide sequence: TGTGCCAGTAGTCCCGGGGGTCTGCAAGAGACCCAGTACTTC. Protein: CASSPGGLQETQYF.

V usage is TRBV6-1 and J usage is TRBJ1-1; no firm D call. Trimming pared 2 bases from V and 0 bases from J, leaving 7 bases between. The CDR3 loop spans 14 amino acids. From germline, CDR1 is MNHNS and CDR2 SASEGT. The CDR3 sequence: CASSELAVNTEAFF. CDR3 DNA sequence: TGTGCCAGCAGTGAATTGGCGGTGAACACTGAAGCTTTCTTT.

J is TRBJ2-1 and V is TRBV7-3; 7 bases fit TRBD2. Germline V gene sequence: CDR1 SGHTA, CDR2 FQGTGA. V lost 5 bases to trimming and J lost 5 bases; unmatched junction nucleotides: 6. CDR3 length equals 14 residues. This CDR3 reads CASSLLGTNNEQFF. DNA of the CDR3: TGTGCCAGCAGCCTTCTCGGGACTAACAATGAGCAGTTCTTC.

In its sample, this clone was seen once. The gene calls are TRBV27 and TRBJ2-3; 9 nucleotides agree with TRBD1. The CDR3 has 17 residues. Germline assignment: CDR1 MNHEY and CDR2 SMNVEV (reference sequence). V shed 5 bases and J 2 bases; nucleotides not matched to a gene: 11. CDR3 in amino acids: CASSTDRGGLLTDTQYF. The CDR3 region has the DNA TGTGCCAGCAGTACGGACAGGGGAGGTCTCCTCACAGATACGCAGTATTTT.

The chain joins TRBV25-1 to TRBJ1-3; 7 bases align to TRBD1. This CDR3 is built from 14 residues. The V gene's germline CDR1 is MGHDK and CDR2 SYGVNS. V lost 6 bases and J lost 2; bases outside the gene matches: 4. CDR3 DNA sequence: TGTGCCAGCAGCTTCACAGGGGCTGGAAACACCATATATTTT. This encodes CASSFTGAGNTIYF. The entire variable domain, with the rest obtained from reference TRBV25-1 and TRBJ1-3, is as follows: EADIYQTPRYLVIGTGKKITLECSQTMGHDKMYWYQQDPGMELHLIHYSYGVNSTEKGDLSSESTVSRIRTEHFPLTLESARPSHTSQYLCASSFTGAGNTIYFGEGSWLTVV.

This clone was seen once. The chain's CDR3 is CASSHGQSVDTQYF. In DNA, the CDR3 is TGTGCCAGCAGCCATGGACAGTCCGTAGATACGCAGTATTTT. The chain has TRBV7-9 and TRBJ2-3, with D possibly TRBD1 on 6 matching bases. The CDR3 covers 14 residues. Trimming removed 5 bases at V and 5 bases at J, with 14 bases between. Germline V gene lookup returns CDR1 SEHNR and CDR2 FQNEAQ (reference sequence).

This clone was seen a few times. The chain combines TRBV30 with TRBJ1-2; TRBD1 matches at 7 bases. CDR3 length: 14 amino acids. Losses at the gene ends were 2 bases for V and 2 bases for J; bases not matched to a gene: 5. CDR1 GTSNPN and CDR2 SVGIG come from the germline V gene (reference sequence). The CDR3 coding sequence is TGTGCCTGGAGTAACAGGGGTGGAAACTATGGCTACACCTTC. It is translated as CAWSNRGGNYGYTF. The variable domain in full, completed from reference TRBV30 and TRBJ1-2, reads SQTIHQWPATLVQPVGSPLSLECTVEGTSNPNLYWYRQAAGRGLQLLFYSVGIGQISSEVPQNLSASRPQDRQFILSSKKLLLSDSGFYLCAWSNRGGNYGYTFGSGTRLTVV.

The genes are TRBV12-5 and TRBJ1-1; 8 nucleotides match TRBD1. Germline CDR1 is LGHNT and CDR2 is FRNRAP. V was pared by 7 bases and J by 4 bases, with 8 bases of the junction left unmatched. The CDR3 has 14 amino acids. The DNA for the CDR3 is TGTGCTAGTGCCCGCCGGACAGGGCGCACTGAAGCTTTCTTT. This codes for CASARRTGRTEAFF.

The rearrangement links TRBV7-9 to TRBJ2-2; possible D gene TRBD2, 6 bases. This CDR3 region has 15 residues. Trimming took 7 bases from V and 6 from J, leaving 18 bases between them. Germline CDR1 and CDR2: SEHNR and FQNEAQ (reference sequence). DNA of the CDR3: TGTGCCAGCATCCCGACTAGTTATTCGGCCGGGGAGCTGTTTTTT. The encoded protein is CASIPTSYSAGELFF.

The V gene is TRBV2, the J gene TRBJ2-7; 8 bases agree with TRBD1. V lost 3 bases and J lost 6; bases outside the gene matches: 10. In germline, CDR1 is SNHLY, CDR2 FYNNEI. This CDR3 contains 15 residues. Here the CDR3 reads CASSDRVDRASEQYF. CDR3 DNA: TGTGCCAGCAGTGACAGAGTGGACAGGGCCTCCGAGCAGTACTTC.

V is TRBV7-8 and J is TRBJ1-6, with a possible D match to TRBD1 (5 bases). Between the trimmed V and J ends, which lost 2 bases and 9 bases, there was a span of 11 bases. The CDR3 has 14 residues. Germline CDR1 is SGHVS and CDR2 is FQNEAQ. CDR3 loop: CASSLRSGVSPLHF. CDR3 nucleotide sequence: TGTGCCAGCAGCTTACGGTCGGGGGTTTCACCCCTCCACTTT.